These T cell receptor beta chains were read from a single sample in a study of regulatory T cells in long-lasting Graves disease. TCRdb independently ran MiXCR on the multiplex PCR reads; one entry per CDR3 protein. The table shows a few hundred thousand distinct CDR3 sequences, with less than 30% occurring only once. The specimen was peripheral blood mononuclear cells (PBMCs), collected when the disease was refractory, from a patient treated with antithyroid drugs. The receptors come from a middle-aged woman with Graves disease. The CDR3 runs from the conserved cysteine through the conserved F or W. Each record gives: clone size, D gene, V gene, J gene, CDR3 protein, CDR3 DNA. A D gene is named only where the DNA matches it firmly. Clone size is stated in some rows and not others, as once, few, many or a class when expanded.

>many|TRBD2|TRBV7-9|TRBJ2-5
CASSLAIRTSGNQETQYF
TGTGCCAGCAGCTTAGCTATAAGGACTAGCGGCAACCAAGAGACCCAGTACTTC
>many|-|TRBV28|TRBJ1-1
CASSRTPQNTEAFF
TGTGCCAGCAGTCGGACGCCGCAGAACACTGAAGCTTTCTTT
>-|TRBD1|TRBV5-4|TRBJ2-5
CASSSGQGVGKTRYF
TGTGCCAGCAGCTCAGGACAGGGAGTGGGGAAGACCCGGTACTTC
>-|-|TRBV6-2/TRBV6-3|TRBJ1-3
CASSYQSQAVGNTIYF
TGTGCCAGCAGTTACCAGTCACAGGCCGTCGGAAACACCATATATTTT
>-|-|TRBV9|TRBJ1-1
CASSGGQYEAFF
TGTGCCAGCAGCGGAGGACAGTATGAAGCTTTCTTT
>many|-|TRBV28|TRBJ1-2
CASSLGLRGYTF
TGTGCCAGCAGTTTGGGGTTGAGGGGCTACACCTTC
>-|-|TRBV5-6|TRBJ2-7
CASSHLSSSYEQYF
TGTGCCAGCAGCCACCTGTCTAGCTCCTACGAGCAGTACTTC
>many|TRBD2|TRBV28|TRBJ2-7
CASNSPGLAHEQYF
TGTGCCAGCAATTCTCCGGGACTAGCCCACGAGCAGTACTTC
>few|TRBD2|TRBV12-3/TRBV12-4|TRBJ2-7
CASSLRGLAAEQYF
TGTGCCAGCAGTTTGAGGGGACTAGCTGCCGAGCAGTACTTC
>many|-|TRBV29-1|TRBJ1-2
CSVGKGWRNYGYTF
TGCAGCGTTGGTAAGGGATGGAGGAACTATGGCTACACCTTC
>-|TRBD1|TRBV6-9|TRBJ1-4
CTSSSTSGTANEKLFF
TGTACCAGCAGTTCCACTTCCGGGACAGCAAATGAAAAACTGTTTTTT
>many|-|TRBV11-2|TRBJ1-2
CASSLGGESYGYTF
TGTGCCAGCAGCTTAGGTGGGGAGAGCTATGGCTACACCTTC
>few|TRBD2|TRBV14|TRBJ2-7
CASSVGEGISYEQYF
TGTGCCAGCAGCGTGGGGGAGGGGATATCCTACGAGCAGTACTTC
>many|-|TRBV5-5|TRBJ2-7
CASSLAVTGGTYEQYF
TGTGCCAGCAGCTTGGCCGTGACAGGAGGCACCTACGAGCAGTACTTC
>-|-|TRBV12-3/TRBV12-4|TRBJ2-2
CASSLFRVGTGELFF
TGTGCCAGCAGTTTGTTCCGAGTGGGGACCGGGGAGCTGTTTTTT
>once|-|TRBV20-1|TRBJ1-5
CSAREARGSNQPQHF
TGCAGTGCTAGAGAGGCCAGAGGGAGCAATCAGCCCCAGCATTTT
>-|-|TRBV7-8|TRBJ1-2
CASSPLGQSWGYTF
TGTGCCAGCAGCCCACTTGGACAGAGTTGGGGCTACACCTTC
>many|-|TRBV3-1|TRBJ2-5
CASSQFEGETQYF
TGTGCCAGCAGCCAGTTCGAGGGAGAGACCCAGTACTTC
>-|-|TRBV28|TRBJ2-7
CASSNEGTYEQYF
TGTGCCAGCAGTAACGAGGGAACCTACGAGCAGTACTTC
>-|-|TRBV6-1|TRBJ2-7
CASRKVYEQYF
TGTGCCAGCAGGAAGGTATACGAGCAGTACTTC
>many|-|TRBV6-1|TRBJ1-4
CASSGFQLEKLFF
TGTGCCAGCAGCGGTTTTCAGCTTGAAAAACTGTTTTTT
>few|-|TRBV9|TRBJ2-7
CASSVGNGGRYEQYF
TGTGCCAGCAGCGTCGGGAACGGGGGTCGCTACGAGCAGTACTTC
>many|-|TRBV28|TRBJ2-5
CASSLRRETQYF
TGTGCCAGCAGTTTAAGACGGGAGACCCAGTACTTC
>many|-|TRBV7-8|TRBJ1-5
CASSHSTRGMNQPQHF
TGTGCCAGCAGCCACTCCACCCGGGGAATGAATCAGCCCCAGCATTTT
>-|TRBD2|TRBV6-1|TRBJ2-1
CASRMGLVLNNEQFF
TGTGCCAGCAGAATGGGACTAGTTTTGAACAATGAGCAGTTCTTC
>many|-|TRBV28|TRBJ2-7
CASRRSTSYEQYF
TGTGCCAGCAGAAGGTCGACCTCCTACGAGCAGTACTTC
>-|TRBD2|TRBV20-1|TRBJ2-2
CSARTSAYTGELFF
TGCAGTGCTAGGACTAGCGCCTACACCGGGGAGCTGTTTTTT
>many|-|TRBV11-2|TRBJ1-1
CASSLVSGPGREAFF
TGTGCCAGCAGCTTAGTTTCAGGGCCCGGCCGTGAAGCTTTCTTT
>many|TRBD2|TRBV11-2|TRBJ2-7
CASSHIAGFEEQYF
TGTGCCAGCAGCCATATAGCGGGATTCGAGGAGCAGTACTTC
>many|TRBD1|TRBV11-2|TRBJ2-7
CASSRSTGGSYEQYF
TGTGCCAGCAGCAGATCAACAGGGGGCTCCTACGAGCAGTACTTC
>many|-|TRBV28|TRBJ2-5
CASTPTLAPWTSQETQYF
TGTGCCAGCACCCCAACCCTTGCCCCCTGGACAAGTCAAGAGACCCAGTACTTC
>few|TRBD2|TRBV19|TRBJ2-1
CASRLVAGGVEQFF
TGTGCCAGTAGATTGGTAGCGGGAGGAGTTGAGCAGTTCTTC
>many|TRBD1|TRBV28|TRBJ1-5
CASSLLMGQLYQPQHF
TGTGCCAGCAGTTTATTGATGGGACAGCTCTATCAGCCCCAGCATTTT
>few|TRBD2|TRBV13|TRBJ2-2
CASTRGGRTGELFF
TGTGCCAGCACCCGGGGGGGAAGAACCGGGGAGCTGTTTTTT
>-|-|TRBV20-1|TRBJ1-5
CSARTPGRGGQPQHF
TGCAGTGCTAGAACTCCGGGGAGGGGCGGTCAGCCCCAGCATTTT
>many|-|TRBV3-1|TRBJ1-5
CASSHRTDNQPQHF
TGTGCCAGCAGCCACAGGACAGATAATCAGCCCCAGCATTTT
>many|TRBD1|TRBV29-1|TRBJ1-1
CSASRGVNTEAFF
TGCAGCGCCTCCAGGGGGGTGAACACTGAAGCTTTCTTT
>few|-|TRBV5-5|TRBJ1-5
CASSFSQLGQPQHF
TGTGCCAGCAGCTTTTCGCAGCTAGGTCAGCCCCAGCATTTT
>many|-|TRBV2|TRBJ1-2
CASSVDSFYGYTF
TGTGCCAGCAGTGTGGACAGCTTCTATGGCTACACCTTC
>many|-|TRBV29-1|TRBJ1-1
CSVSKHLNTEAFF
TGCAGCGTTTCAAAACACCTGAACACTGAAGCTTTCTTT
>many|-|TRBV10-3|TRBJ2-5
CAISESKLGTQYF
TGTGCCATCAGTGAGTCAAAACTGGGGACCCAGTACTTC
>-|-|TRBV2|TRBJ2-7
CASSSDSQSEQYF
TGTGCCAGCAGCTCCGACAGCCAAAGCGAGCAGTACTTC
>few|-|TRBV30|TRBJ2-7
CAWSVGWGGYEQYF
TGTGCCTGGAGTGTAGGATGGGGCGGGTACGAGCAGTACTTC
>many|-|TRBV20-1|TRBJ2-5
CSAPTGGGVETQYF
TGCAGTGCTCCGACGGGAGGGGGCGTGGAGACCCAGTACTTC
>few|TRBD1|TRBV20-1|TRBJ2-7
CSASLAGGNYEQYF
TGCAGTGCTAGTCTGGCAGGGGGCAACTACGAGCAGTACTTC
>many|-|TRBV15|TRBJ2-7
CATSRESGSSYEQYF
TGTGCCACCAGCAGAGAAAGCGGTAGCTCCTACGAGCAGTACTTC